These T cell receptor beta chains were read from a single sample in a study of siplizumab effects on memory and regulatory T cells. Some clones are missing from TCRdb's copy, which holds only in-frame ones; the method was immunoSEQ multiplex PCR. The sample holds some 97,000 clones, roughly 92% seen once. Input material: Tregs sorted from blood. The receptors stem from a human donor in good health. CDR3s include the opening cysteine and the closing phenylalanine or tryptophan. D genes are given only for firm matches. Expanded clones get a size class; other rows say once, few or many, or leave the size out.

TGTGCCAGCAGTAAAACAACCAACTCTGGAAACACCATATATTTT	CASSKTTNSGNTIYF	NA	TRBJ1-3	TRBV7-9	NA
TGTGCCTGGAGCCCCGTCCGACCGTCGAGTGGGGAGCTGTTTTTT	CAWSPVRPSSGELFF	NA	TRBJ2-2	TRBV30	NA
TGTGCCAGCCAAGGGGCAGGGGGTGTTGAGGCCAAAAACATTCAGTACTTC	CASQGAGGVEAKNIQYF	TRBD1	TRBJ2-4	TRBV11-3	NA
TGTGCCAGCAGCCCTGGGAGATACACTGAAGCTTTCTTT	CASSPGRYTEAFF	NA	TRBJ1-1	TRBV11-2	NA
TGTGCCAGCAGTTTTGACAGGGGGTTAGGATTAGGCAATCAGCCCCAGCATTTT	CASSFDRGLGLGNQPQHF	TRBD1	TRBJ1-5	TRBV28	NA
TGTGCCAGCAGCGAAGCAGGGTTGGGCCAGCCCCAGCATTTT	CASSEAGLGQPQHF	NA	TRBJ1-5	TRBV7-2	few
TGCGCCAGCAGCTCCAGCGGTCCCTCCTACAATGAGCAGTTCTTC	CASSSSGPSYNEQFF	NA	TRBJ2-1	TRBV5-1	NA
TGTGCCAGCAGTCGTCTGGCCGAGCAGTACTTC	CASSRLAEQYF	NA	TRBJ2-7	TRBV6-5	NA
TGTGCCAGCAGCTTAGTCGGGACTAGAGGGGACGAGCAGTACTTC	CASSLVGTRGDEQYF	TRBD2	TRBJ2-7	TRBV7-2	NA
TGTGCCAGCAGTTTAGGTGCCGGGGAGCTGTTTTTT	CASSLGAGELFF	NA	TRBJ2-2	TRBV28	NA
TGTGCCAGCCGACCCTCGGGACATCGGGAGACCCAGTACTTC	CASRPSGHRETQYF	NA	TRBJ2-5	TRBV27	NA
TGTGCCAGCAGCTTGAGCGGACAGGGACCTCTATACGAGCAGTACTTC	CASSLSGQGPLYEQYF	TRBD1	TRBJ2-7	TRBV5-6	NA
TGTGCCAGCTCACCAGCAGAATTACAGGGCTTAAACTATGGCTACACCTTC	CASSPAELQGLNYGYTF	NA	TRBJ1-2	TRBV18	NA
TGCAGCGTTGAGCGGACTAGCTTTGATGAGCAGTTCTTC	CSVERTSFDEQFF	TRBD2	TRBJ2-1	TRBV29-1	NA
TGTGCCAGCAGTCTCCCCAGCGGGGGCTACGAGCAGTACTTC	CASSLPSGGYEQYF	TRBD2	TRBJ2-7	TRBV6-1	NA
TGCGCCAGCAGACAAACGGACAGGGACGACGAGCAGTACTTC	CASRQTDRDDEQYF	TRBD1	TRBJ2-7	TRBV23-1	NA
TGTGCCAGCAGAGCGTACGGCACCGGGGAGCTGTTTTTT	CASRAYGTGELFF	NA	TRBJ2-2	TRBV6-5	NA
TGTGCCAGCACTGTACGGGCCGGCTACGAGCAGTACTTC	CASTVRAGYEQYF	NA	TRBJ2-7	TRBV28	NA
TGTGCCTGGAGTGCAGGATTACGTCTGGGGATCACTGAAGCTTTCTTT	CAWSAGLRLGITEAFF	NA	TRBJ1-1	TRBV30	NA
TGTGCCAGCACCAGCGGACAGATGAACACTGAAGCTTTCTTT	CASTSGQMNTEAFF	NA	TRBJ1-1	TRBV9	NA
TGCGCCAGCCGCATTCTAGCGAGTTCGTACGAGCAGTACTTC	CASRILASSYEQYF	NA	TRBJ2-7	TRBV5-1	NA
TGTGCCATCAGTTCTAACGGGAGGCCTTACGAGCAGTACTTC	CAISSNGRPYEQYF	TRBD2	TRBJ2-7	TRBV10-3	NA
TGTGCCAGCTCACCAACCGGGACTAGCGGGTACAATGAGCAGTTCTTC	CASSPTGTSGYNEQFF	TRBD2	TRBJ2-1	TRBV18	NA
TGTGCCAGCAAGGGGGGAAGGGGCGGCTACACCTTC	CASKGGRGGYTF	NA	TRBJ1-2	TRBV28	NA
TGTGCCACCAGCAGCCCCCGATCCGGGACAGGGGTCGGCTACACCTTC	CATSSPRSGTGVGYTF	TRBD1	TRBJ1-2	TRBV15	NA
TGCGCCAGCAGCCAACATGGTGTTAGGGACAGGAACTATGGCTACACCTTC	CASSQHGVRDRNYGYTF	TRBD1	TRBJ1-2	TRBV4-1	NA
TGCAGCGTTAAAGGGGGGCGCGGGAAGGTCGGGGAGCTGTTTTTT	CSVKGGRGKVGELFF	NA	TRBJ2-2	TRBV29-1	NA
TGTGCCAGCAGCCAGAGGGGTGGGGACCACAACAATGAGCAGTTCTTC	CASSQRGGDHNNEQFF	NA	TRBJ2-1	TRBV4-2	NA
TGTGCCAGCAGCCTCGCGGCGGGACGGAATGAGCAGTTCTTC	CASSLAAGRNEQFF	NA	TRBJ2-1	TRBV7-3	NA
TGTGCCAGCACCCCGGACTCGACAGGGGGTTACAATGAGCAGTTCTTC	CASTPDSTGGYNEQFF	TRBD1	TRBJ2-1	TRBV27	NA
TGTGCCAGCAGTGAAGTGGGAGGGCAGGGTTACTCCTACGAGCAGTACTTC	CASSEVGGQGYSYEQYF	TRBD2	TRBJ2-7	TRBV6-1	NA
TGTGCCAGCAGCCCTCCTTACGGGGAGCAGTTCTTC	CASSPPYGEQFF	NA	TRBJ2-1	TRBV7-9	once
TGTGCCAGTAGTATTGGACAGGGAACAACCGGGGAGCTGTTTTTT	CASSIGQGTTGELFF	TRBD1	TRBJ2-2	TRBV19	NA
TGTGCCAGCTCACCCTGGCAGGGCTACGAGCAGTACTTC	CASSPWQGYEQYF	NA	TRBJ2-7	TRBV18	NA
TGCGCCAGCAGCTTGCTTCCGGGACAGGCCCGATACGAGCAGTACTTC	CASSLLPGQARYEQYF	TRBD1	TRBJ2-7	TRBV5-1	NA
TGCGCCAGCAGCTTGGGTGGGCCAGTAAGCTCCTACGAGCAGTACTTC	CASSLGGPVSSYEQYF	NA	TRBJ2-7	TRBV5-1	once
TGTGCCAGCAGCACTCCCGGGACAGGGAATGGCTACACCTTC	CASSTPGTGNGYTF	TRBD1	TRBJ1-2	TRBV27	NA
TGTGCCAGCTCTGGACAGGGAGGACCTGGGGCCAACGTCCTGACTTTC	CASSGQGGPGANVLTF	TRBD1	TRBJ2-6	TRBV18	NA
TGTGCCAGCAGCTTGCTAGGGGAATCCTACGAGCAGTACTTC	CASSLLGESYEQYF	NA	TRBJ2-7	TRBV7-6	NA
TGCGCCAGCAGCTTGGCAGGGGCTAGGGGGGCCAACGTCCTGACTTTC	CASSLAGARGANVLTF	NA	TRBJ2-6	TRBV5-1	NA
TGTGCCAGCAGCGTAGTTAGCAGCCCATGGGGAATGAACACTGAAGCTTTCTTT	CASSVVSSPWGMNTEAFF	NA	TRBJ1-1	TRBV9	NA
TGTGCCGGTAGACAGGGGACCTACGAGCAGTACTTC	CAGRQGTYEQYF	TRBD1	TRBJ2-7	TRBV2	NA
TGCAGCGGGGGAGGCGGATGGGGACGGAAGAACACTGAAGCTTTCTTT	CSGGGGWGRKNTEAFF	NA	TRBJ1-1	TRBV29-1	NA
TGTGCCAGCAGCTTGCGTGGCCACTCTGGAAACACCATATATTTT	CASSLRGHSGNTIYF	NA	TRBJ1-3	TRBV5-6	NA
TGTGCCAGCAGCGCGACAGGTAGCTCCTACGAGCAGTACTTC	CASSATGSSYEQYF	NA	TRBJ2-7	TRBV9	once
TGTGCCTGGAGTGTACAAGCAGGGACGCTGCGGTACACCTTC	CAWSVQAGTLRYTF	NA	TRBJ1-2	TRBV30	NA
TGTGCCTGGACTGCGCTAGCGGGCGCGGGGGTCACCGGGGAGCTGTTTTTT	CAWTALAGAGVTGELFF	TRBD2	TRBJ2-2	TRBV30	NA
TGTGCCAGCAGCGCAGCAACCGGCTTATATAATTCACCCCTCCACTTT	CASSAATGLYNSPLHF	NA	TRBJ1-6	TRBV7-8	NA
TGTGCCAGCAGTTTATTTGTAGACAGGGCAAGAGACGGCTACACCTTC	CASSLFVDRARDGYTF	TRBD1	TRBJ1-2	TRBV28	NA
TGCAGTGCGAGGGGTGGGGCGACCCAGTACTTC	CSARGGATQYF	NA	TRBJ2-5	TRBV20-1	NA
TGTGCCAGCAGCTTACAAGAGACCCAGTACTTC	CASSLQETQYF	NA	TRBJ2-5	TRBV7-9	NA
TGTGCCAGCAGTCCGGGGCTCTCCTACAATGAGCAGTTCTTC	CASSPGLSYNEQFF	NA	TRBJ2-1	TRBV28	NA